The 30 T cell receptor beta chains presented below share a single source sample, sequenced in a study of T cells expressing NK-cell markers. For each CDR3 protein, TCRdb gives one entry from its re-call of the 5' RACE reads, without DNA. This sample's clone table lists fewer than 200,000 distinct CDR3 sequences. Sequencing used blood T cells: a sorted CD56 or NKG2C T cell subset, CD4+ or CD8+ T cells, or bulk PBMC T cells (not recorded which). The receptors originated from a woman aged 18 to 69 in good health.

This chain connects TRBV29-1 to TRBJ1-3; the TCRdb D gene call, TRBD1, has no DNA to confirm it. Germline loops: CDR1 SQVTM, CDR2 ANQGSEA. This CDR3 has 16 residues. Here the CDR3 reads CSVRSRDRVSGNTIYF.

The rearrangement links TRBV7-8 to TRBJ2-7; the TRBD2 assignment by TCRdb is unverifiable without DNA. The CDR3 consists of 15 residues. Per the germline V gene, CDR1 is SGHVS and CDR2 is FQNEAQ. The CDR3 is CASSSRRLVPLEQYF.

V and J are TRBV12-3 or TRBV12-4 and TRBJ2-6. CDR3 length: 14 residues. CDR3 in amino acids: CASSDQSGANVLTF.

The J gene is TRBJ1-1, the V gene TRBV20-1; as DNA is missing, the TRBD1 call by TCRdb cannot be tested. CDR3 size: 13 residues. Germline V gene data show CDR1 as DFQATT and CDR2 as SNEGSKA (reference sequence). This chain's CDR3 is CSAKQGPLTEAFF.

The CDR3 spells CASSKGTSTRGDTQYF. The rearrangement uses TRBV6-2 or TRBV6-3 and TRBJ2-3; TCRdb reports TRBD2, a call that lacks DNA to check it against. The CDR3 has 16 amino acids. Germline loops: CDR1 MNHEY, CDR2 SVGEGT.

V usage is TRBV7-2 and J usage is TRBJ2-7; without DNA, the TCRdb call of TRBD2 cannot be checked. CDR1 and CDR2 from the germline V gene are SGHTA and FQGNSA. The CDR3 is made up of 16 amino acids. The chain's CDR3 is CASSLTTSGSSYEQYF.

V gene TRBV18 combines with J gene TRBJ2-4. CDR3 length: 16 amino acids. Germline assignment: CDR1 KGHSH and CDR2 LQKENI. CDR3 region: CASSPPGTGTKNIQYF.

V and J are TRBV4-1 and TRBJ1-1. The CDR3 contains 13 residues. Per the germline V gene, CDR1 is MGHRA and CDR2 is YSYEKL. The CDR3 protein is CASSRGGYTEAFF.

The chain has TRBV20-1 and TRBJ2-2. Germline lookup yields CDR1 DFQATT and CDR2 SNEGSKA (reference sequence). The CDR3 has 14 residues. This CDR3 reads CSASSKLNTGELFF.

The chain combines TRBV28 with TRBJ1-5. Per germline, CDR1 MDHEN and CDR2 SYDVKM. The CDR3 totals 15 residues. The CDR3 protein is CASTAGAQGGQPQHF.

The chain uses TRBV15 and TRBJ2-1; the D call of TRBD2 rests on TCRdb alone, since no DNA is present to check it. This CDR3 spans 16 amino acids. The germline V gene encodes CDR1 LNHNV and CDR2 YYDKDF (reference sequence). CDR3 protein: CATSTAGTSLHNEQFF.

This chain joins TRBV12-3 or TRBV12-4 and TRBJ2-4; TCRdb gives TRBD1 as the D gene, but with no DNA this cannot be confirmed. The CDR3 consists of 16 residues. The CDR3 protein is CASRPTGRIAKNIQYF.

The rearrangement uses TRBV28 and TRBJ2-3; the TCRdb D gene call, TRBD2, has no DNA to confirm it. The germline CDR1 and CDR2 sequences are MDHEN and SYDVKM. CDR3 length: 16 amino acids. The CDR3 sequence: CASSNPKGLVPDTQYF. The variable domain in full, completed from reference TRBV28 and TRBJ2-3, reads DVKVTQSSRYLVKRTGEKVFLECVQDMDHENMFWYRQDPGLGLRLIYFSYDVKMKEKGDIPEGYSVSREKKERFSLILESASTNQTSMYLCASSNPKGLVPDTQYFGPGTRLTVL.

CDR3 region: CASSSPRLAGNSYEQYF. The chain combines TRBV4-1 with TRBJ2-7; checking the TCRdb D call of TRBD2 is not possible without DNA. The CDR3 contains 17 residues. Germline-derived CDR1 and CDR2 are MGHRA and YSYEKL.

The chain recombines TRBV5-5 with TRBJ2-7. The CDR3 extends over 14 amino acids. CDR1 and CDR2 from the germline V gene are SGHKS and YYEKEE (reference sequence). The CDR3 spells CASSPRQAPYEQYF.

The rearrangement uses TRBV5-6 and TRBJ2-3; TCRdb indicates TRBD2, and absent DNA this call remains unverified. This CDR3 is built from 18 residues. Germline V gene sequence: CDR1 SGHDT, CDR2 YYEEEE. Here the CDR3 reads CASSFYGASARDTDTQYF.

This chain connects TRBV12-3 or TRBV12-4 to TRBJ2-1; the D call of TRBD1 rests on TCRdb alone, since no DNA is present to check it. The CDR3 extends over 15 amino acids. CDR3 protein: CASALGDRGSFEQFF.

The chain uses TRBV6-1 and TRBJ2-2. CDR1 and CDR2 (germline): MNHNS, SASEGT. The length of the CDR3 is 13 residues. This chain's CDR3 is CASTRAYTGELFF.

CDR3 region: CAITGESSYNEQFF. The V and J genes are TRBV10-3 and TRBJ2-1. The CDR3 is 14 amino acids. Germline V CDR1 and CDR2: ENHRY, SYGVKD.

The rearrangement joins TRBV6-1 to TRBJ2-3; TCRdb lists TRBD2, though no DNA is available to test this call. CDR1 is MNHNS and CDR2 is SASEGT in the germline V gene. The CDR3 is 16 amino acids. The CDR3 sequence: CASGKVVAGGPSTQYF.

The chain joins TRBV5-5 to TRBJ2-2; TCRdb proposes TRBD1, but this gene call is untestable without DNA. The CDR3 length is 14 residues. Germline assignment: CDR1 SGHKS and CDR2 YYEKEE (reference sequence). The CDR3 sequence is CASSWDRGPGELFF.

The chain carries TRBV5-1 and TRBJ2-7. CDR3 length: 14 residues. Germline assignment: CDR1 SGHRS and CDR2 YFSETQ. CDR3 sequence reads: CASSLATLGNEQYF.

The J gene is TRBJ1-5, the V gene TRBV20-1; TCRdb's D call of TRBD1 is untestable without DNA. CDR1 and CDR2 from the germline V gene are DFQATT and SNEGSKA (reference sequence). The CDR3 has 17 residues. CDR3 protein: CSASGGSGRGHDQPQHF.

The V gene is TRBV11-2, the J gene TRBJ2-3; as DNA is missing, the TRBD2 call by TCRdb cannot be tested. The CDR3 is 18 amino acids. Germline loops: CDR1 SGHAT, CDR2 FQNNGV. CDR3 residues: CASSLGAGGAGGTDTQYF.

The V call is TRBV28, the J call TRBJ1-1; TCRdb's D gene call, TRBD1, goes unchecked for lack of DNA. This CDR3 has 14 amino acids. Germline lookup yields CDR1 MDHEN and CDR2 SYDVKM. CDR3 loop: CASSKTRPYTEAFF.

J is TRBJ2-7 and V is TRBV7-2. There are 15 residues in the CDR3. Per the germline V gene, CDR1 is SGHTA and CDR2 is FQGNSA. This CDR3 reads CASSLRPSAAYEQYF.

The chain links TRBV21-1 to TRBJ2-4; the D call from TCRdb, TRBD1, cannot be confirmed without DNA. TRBV21-1 is an annotated pseudogene. The CDR3 totals 17 residues. CDR3 region: CASSKLPGWGAKNIQYF.

The chain links TRBV7-9 to TRBJ1-1; TCRdb selects TRBD1, and the lack of DNA leaves this call unchecked. This CDR3 has 16 residues. The germline CDR1 and CDR2 sequences are SEHNR and FQNEAQ (reference sequence). Here the CDR3 reads CASSLGGGYVNTEAFF.

The chain couples TRBV7-8 to TRBJ2-1. The V gene's germline CDR1 is SGHVS and CDR2 FQNEAQ. The CDR3 contains 13 residues. This chain's CDR3 is CASRLDGYNEQFF. The full variable domain, with the rest looked up from reference TRBV7-8 and TRBJ2-1, is GAGVSQSPRYKVAKRGQDVALRCDPISGHVSLFWYQQALGQGPEFLTYFQNEAQLDKSGLPSDRFFAERPEGSVSTLKIQRTQQEDSAVYLCASRLDGYNEQFFGPGTRLTVL.

The rearrangement uses TRBV7-2 and TRBJ2-7; checking the TCRdb D call of TRBD1 is not possible without DNA. The CDR3 extends over 15 amino acids. Germline assignment: CDR1 SGHTA and CDR2 FQGNSA. CDR3 in amino acids: CASSLQGTEGYEQYF.